This TCR beta chain is drawn from a study of tumor T cells in aggressive B-cell lymphoma. Germline CDR1 reads MGHRA; CDR2 reads YSYEKL. This CDR3 has 16 residues. V dropped 0 bases and J dropped 8 bases, with 17 bases sitting between them. The table came from immunoSEQ multiplex PCR; TCRdb's copy has only in-frame clones and leaves some out. Counted here are several hundred clones, nearly 90% occurring once; the ten biggest clones make up about 13%. V and J are TRBV4-1 and TRBJ1-3; D is perhaps TRBD1 (5 bases). This receptor was identified in an adult with diffuse large B cell lymphoma. Input material: tumor tissue. CDR3 in DNA: TGCGCCAGCAGCCAAGATCAGGGCAGGAAGGATGACACCATATATTTT. It is translated as CASSQDQGRKDDTIYF.